This T cell receptor beta chain comes out of a study of T cells in Graves' hyperthyroidism and ophthalmopathy. TCR beta CDR3 sequences were amplified from RNA transcripts. HTBI primers drove first-round RT-PCR of the TCR CDR3. TCRdb called the multiplex PCR reads again in MiXCR, with one record for every CDR3 protein. The sample lists about 700,000 distinct CDR3 sequences, roughly 15% occurring once. Germline V gene lookup returns CDR1 MGHDK and CDR2 SYGVNS. This CDR3 is built from 13 residues. The ends lost 5 bases at V and 6 bases at J; junction bases unmatched: 4. The chain combines TRBV25-1 with TRBJ2-3; 8 bases are shared with TRBD1. This sequence was found in a woman between 18 and 30 years old with Graves' hyperthyroidism. Sequencing input: blood. CDR3 in amino acids: CASSQGAFDTQYF. In DNA, the CDR3 is TGTGCCAGCAGTCAGGGGGCTTTTGATACGCAGTATTTT.